Listed below are T cell receptor beta chains from one sample, sequenced in a study of tumor-infiltrating lymphocytes in primary liver carcinoma. TCRdb reprocessed the multiplex PCR reads via MiXCR and lists one record per CDR3 protein. The data show about 130,000 distinct CDR3 sequences, 55% to 75% seen once. What was sequenced was liver tumor tissue from sampling region 3. The receptors here all came from a woman in her sixties or seventies with primary liver carcinoma and hepatitis B virus infection. Each CDR3 is given with its conserved first and last residue. The order of the fields is V gene, D gene, CDR3 length, clone size, J gene, CDR3 DNA, CDR3 protein. D genes are given only for firm matches. Only some rows state a clone size, as once, few, many or a class for expanded clones.

TRBV6-1	-	11	once	TRBJ1-2	TGTTACAGCGGTTGGCCCTATGGCTACACCTTC	CYSGWPYGYTF
TRBV12-3/TRBV12-4	-	17	-	TRBJ2-4	TGTAGCAGCAGTTCCATCCACCGGTCTTTAGCCAAAAACATTCAGTACTTC	CSSSSIHRSLAKNIQYF
TRBV11-2	-	17	-	TRBJ2-1	TGTGCCAGCAGCTTAGGACCAGGACAGAGATTCTACGATGAGCAGTTCTTC	CASSLGPGQRFYDEQFF
TRBV6-2/TRBV6-3	-	14	-	TRBJ2-1	TGTGTCAGCAGAAAGGGACTCCAATACAATGAGCAGTTCTTC	CVSRKGLQYNEQFF
TRBV11-2	-	15	-	TRBJ2-3	TGTGCCACCAGCCTAATACCCGGCGCTACAGATACACAGTATTTT	CATSLIPGATDTQYF
TRBV6-2/TRBV6-3	-	15	once	TRBJ1-5	TGTGCTAGCAGTTACAGGATGGGGCACAATCAGCCCCAGCATTTT	CASSYRMGHNQPQHF
TRBV29-1	-	14	-	TRBJ2-6	TGCAGCGTTGGGGGGAGCTCTGGGGCCAACCTCCTGACGTTC	CSVGGSSGANLLTF
TRBV5-4	-	17	-	TRBJ2-2	TGTGCCAGCAGCTTGAGCCAGTGGACGTTTATCACCGGGGAGCTGTTTTTT	CASSLSQWTFITGELFF
TRBV28	-	15	few	TRBJ1-1	TGTGCCAGCGTTCCGGGGGGAAGTGGGGACACTGAAGCTTTCTTT	CASVPGGSGDTEAFF
TRBV11-2	TRBD1	15	-	TRBJ2-7	TGTGCCAGCAGCACTGGGACAGGGGGCTCCTACAGGCAGTACTTC	CASSTGTGGSYRQYF
TRBV11-2	-	13	-	TRBJ1-1	TGTGCCAGGAACTTTCATGGTGGGGCTGAAGCTTTCTTT	CARNFHGGAEAFF
TRBV11-3	-	12	-	TRBJ2-3	TGTGCCAGCAGCACACAAACAGATACGCAGTGTTTT	CASSTQTDTQCF
TRBV6-2/TRBV6-3	-	14	-	TRBJ2-1	TGTGCCAGAAGGGAACGGAACACTTACAATGAGCAGTTCTTC	CARRERNTYNEQFF
TRBV11-2	TRBD2	14	-	TRBJ2-1	TGTGTCAGTAGCTTAGCGGGAGGGTCGCTTGAGCAGTTCTTC	CVSSLAGGSLEQFF
TRBV11-3	TRBD2	14	many	TRBJ2-2	TGTGCCAGCGGTGCGGGGGGACCGACCGGGGAGCTGTTTTTT	CASGAGGPTGELFF
TRBV4-2	TRBD2	15	many	TRBJ2-3	TGTGCCAGCAGCCTGGGACTAGCGGGAGTTGATACGCAGTATTTT	CASSLGLAGVDTQYF
TRBV7-9	TRBD1	14	-	TRBJ2-5	TGTGCCAGCAGCTTCTGGGGACAGCAAGAGATCCAGTACTTC	CASSFWGQQEIQYF
TRBV11-2	-	13	-	TRBJ1-4	TGTACCAGGGGCCCCCACATTGGGGAAAAACTGTTTTTT	CTRGPHIGEKLFF
TRBV11-2	TRBD1	15	-	TRBJ1-1	TGTGCCAGCAGCCCTAGGGGACAGGGTTACACTGATGTTTTCTTT	CASSPRGQGYTDVFF
TRBV7-9	-	13	-	TRBJ2-5	TGTGCCAACAGCTTTTCCAACCAAGAGACCCAGTACTTC	CANSFSNQETQYF
TRBV10-3	-	14	many	TRBJ1-5	TGTGCCATCAGTGCGAGGGAGAGCAATCAGCCCCAGCATTTT	CAISARESNQPQHF
TRBV7-8	TRBD1	14	-	TRBJ2-1	TGTGCCAGCAGCAGAGAGCAGGGGGAGAATGAGCAGTTCTTC	CASSREQGENEQFF
TRBV11-2	-	13	-	TRBJ2-1	TGTGCAAGCAGCTCAGGACTTACCAATGAGCAGTTCTTC	CASSSGLTNEQFF
TRBV5-8	TRBD2	18	-	TRBJ2-3	TGTGCCAGCAGCTCGGGACTAGCGGGCCTCTCTCCCACAGATACGCAGTATTTT	CASSSGLAGLSPTDTQYF
TRBV14	TRBD1	14	-	TRBJ1-5	TGCGCAGCAGCCAAGGGGGACAGACCTCAGCCCCAGCATTTT	CAAAKGDRPQPQHF